These T cell receptor beta chains were read from a single sample in a study of blood T cell repertoires in COVID-19. The method was immunoSEQ multiplex PCR; TCRdb's version includes in-frame clones alone and lacks a portion of them. The sample has approximately 100,000 clones, more than 75% seen once. The sample comprised peripheral blood. The receptor set was obtained from a woman aged 30 to 39 with acute or convalescent COVID-19. Each CDR3 is given with its conserved first and last residue. Each record gives: CDR3 length, V gene, clone size, J gene, D gene, CDR3 DNA, CDR3 protein. D genes are given only for firm matches. A clone size is listed for some rows: how often the clone was seen (once, few, many), or a class if it is expanded.

len: 16
v_gene: TRBV3-1/TRBV3-2
abundance: -
j_gene: TRBJ2-3
d_gene: TRBD2
CDR3nt: TGTGCCAGCAGCAACCTAGCGGGGGGGTCCGGAGATACGCAGTATTTT
CDR3aa: CASSNLAGGSGDTQYF

len: 18
v_gene: TRBV5-1
abundance: -
j_gene: TRBJ1-1
d_gene: -
CDR3nt: TGCGCCAGCAGCTTCCCCAGTGGCGGGGCAAGTAGGAACACTGAAGCTTTCTTT
CDR3aa: CASSFPSGGASRNTEAFF

len: 13
v_gene: TRBV29-1
abundance: few
j_gene: TRBJ2-1
d_gene: -
CDR3nt: TGCAGCGCCCGGGACAACTCCTACAATGAGCAGTTCTTC
CDR3aa: CSARDNSYNEQFF

len: 14
v_gene: TRBV7-3
abundance: -
j_gene: TRBJ2-6
d_gene: -
CDR3nt: TGTGCCAGCAGCTTAGGAGGGGCAGGCAACGTCCTGACTTTC
CDR3aa: CASSLGGAGNVLTF

len: 15
v_gene: TRBV6-4
abundance: -
j_gene: TRBJ2-7
d_gene: TRBD2
CDR3nt: TGTGCCAGCAGTGAGGCGGGGGGACCCACCTACGAGCAGTACTTC
CDR3aa: CASSEAGGPTYEQYF

len: 15
v_gene: TRBV10-2
abundance: -
j_gene: TRBJ2-1
d_gene: TRBD1
CDR3nt: TGCGCCAGCAGTTATACAGGGGATGCCTACAATGAGCAGTTCTTC
CDR3aa: CASSYTGDAYNEQFF

len: 12
v_gene: TRBV28
abundance: -
j_gene: TRBJ1-2
d_gene: -
CDR3nt: TGTGCCAGCGAAACAGGGCGCCGTGGCTACACCTTC
CDR3aa: CASETGRRGYTF

len: 12
v_gene: TRBV19
abundance: -
j_gene: TRBJ1-2
d_gene: -
CDR3nt: TGTGCCAGTAGTCAGGAAGACTATGGCTACACCTTC
CDR3aa: CASSQEDYGYTF

len: 19
v_gene: TRBV28
abundance: few
j_gene: TRBJ1-5
d_gene: -
CDR3nt: TGTGCCAGCAGTTTATGGGAATCTCAGGGACACTATAGCAATCAGCCCCAGCATTTT
CDR3aa: CASSLWESQGHYSNQPQHF

len: 16
v_gene: TRBV9
abundance: -
j_gene: TRBJ2-2
d_gene: -
CDR3nt: TGTGCCAGCAGCGTAGTGGCGGGGGCAGGAACCGGGGAGCTGTTTTTT
CDR3aa: CASSVVAGAGTGELFF

len: 20
v_gene: TRBV28
abundance: -
j_gene: TRBJ2-3
d_gene: TRBD2
CDR3nt: TGTGCCAGCAGTTTATCGGTCAGTCTGGCTAGCGGCCCCAAGGCAGATACGCAGTATTTT
CDR3aa: CASSLSVSLASGPKADTQYF

len: 14
v_gene: TRBV7-8
abundance: -
j_gene: TRBJ2-3
d_gene: -
CDR3nt: TGTGCCAGCAGCATCCGACAGTACACAGATACGCAGTATTTT
CDR3aa: CASSIRQYTDTQYF

len: 19
v_gene: TRBV7-9
abundance: -
j_gene: TRBJ2-1
d_gene: TRBD2
CDR3nt: TGTGCCAGCAGCTTATACCCTTGGACTAGCGGGGGTGAAGGCAATGAGCAGTTCTTC
CDR3aa: CASSLYPWTSGGEGNEQFF

len: 14
v_gene: TRBV10-2
abundance: -
j_gene: TRBJ1-1
d_gene: -
CDR3nt: TGCGCCAGCAGTCTCACGGGTCAGAACACTGAAGCTTTCTTT
CDR3aa: CASSLTGQNTEAFF

len: 16
v_gene: TRBV11-2
abundance: -
j_gene: TRBJ2-3
d_gene: TRBD2
CDR3nt: TGTGCCAGCAGCCCCGGACGACTCAGCGGGGCGGATACGCAGTATTTT
CDR3aa: CASSPGRLSGADTQYF

len: 14
v_gene: TRBV10-2
abundance: -
j_gene: TRBJ1-4
d_gene: TRBD1
CDR3nt: TGCGCCAGCAGTGAGCGGACAGGCAACGAAAAACTGTTTTTT
CDR3aa: CASSERTGNEKLFF

len: 13
v_gene: TRBV4-1
abundance: -
j_gene: TRBJ2-5
d_gene: -
CDR3nt: TGCGCCAGCAGCCAGACTAGGGGAGAGACCCAGTACTTC
CDR3aa: CASSQTRGETQYF

len: 16
v_gene: TRBV4-1
abundance: -
j_gene: TRBJ2-2
d_gene: -
CDR3nt: TGCGCCAGCAGCCCGCCTCAGGCCAGGGGCACCGGGGAGCTGTTTTTT
CDR3aa: CASSPPQARGTGELFF

len: 13
v_gene: TRBV9
abundance: few
j_gene: TRBJ1-2
d_gene: -
CDR3nt: TGTGCCAGCAGCGCCACAGGCGCCTATGGCTACACCTTC
CDR3aa: CASSATGAYGYTF

len: 12
v_gene: TRBV6-5
abundance: -
j_gene: TRBJ1-6
d_gene: -
CDR3nt: TGTGCCAGCAGTTACTCGAGTTCACCCCTCCACTTT
CDR3aa: CASSYSSSPLHF

len: 14
v_gene: TRBV10-3
abundance: -
j_gene: TRBJ1-3
d_gene: -
CDR3nt: TGTGCCATCAGTGAAGGAGGATCTGGAAACACCATATATTTT
CDR3aa: CAISEGGSGNTIYF

len: 15
v_gene: TRBV27
abundance: -
j_gene: TRBJ2-1
d_gene: TRBD2
CDR3nt: TGTGCCAGCAGCTCGGGGGGGCCTTCCTACAATGAGCAGTTCTTC
CDR3aa: CASSSGGPSYNEQFF

len: 14
v_gene: TRBV6-5
abundance: -
j_gene: TRBJ2-7
d_gene: -
CDR3nt: TGTGCCAGCAGCCGGTCCTCAACCTCCTACGAGCAGTACTTC
CDR3aa: CASSRSSTSYEQYF

len: 12
v_gene: TRBV30
abundance: -
j_gene: TRBJ2-6
d_gene: -
CDR3nt: TGTGCCTGGGAGGCTGGGGCCAACGTCCTGACTTTC
CDR3aa: CAWEAGANVLTF

len: 15
v_gene: TRBV19
abundance: -
j_gene: TRBJ2-7
d_gene: TRBD1
CDR3nt: TGTGCCAGTAGCGCCTGGGCCGGGACAGGGGACGAGCAGTACTTC
CDR3aa: CASSAWAGTGDEQYF

len: 14
v_gene: TRBV3-1/TRBV3-2
abundance: once
j_gene: TRBJ2-1
d_gene: -
CDR3nt: TGTGCCAGCAGCCCCGGACAGACCTACAATGAGCAGTTCTTC
CDR3aa: CASSPGQTYNEQFF

len: 14
v_gene: TRBV11-2
abundance: -
j_gene: TRBJ1-2
d_gene: -
CDR3nt: TGTGCCAGCAGCTTCCCTACAGGGCTCTATGGCTACACCTTC
CDR3aa: CASSFPTGLYGYTF

len: 14
v_gene: TRBV7-2
abundance: -
j_gene: TRBJ2-1
d_gene: TRBD1
CDR3nt: TGTGCCAGCAGCTTAACACCGGACAGGGAGGAGCAGTTCTTC
CDR3aa: CASSLTPDREEQFF

len: 15
v_gene: TRBV6-5
abundance: -
j_gene: TRBJ1-3
d_gene: TRBD1
CDR3nt: TGTGCCAGCGATAGGACAGGGGGCTCTGGAAACACCATATATTTT
CDR3aa: CASDRTGGSGNTIYF

len: 17
v_gene: TRBV3-1/TRBV3-2
abundance: -
j_gene: TRBJ1-3
d_gene: -
CDR3nt: TGTGCCAGCAGCCAAGACGGGCAGGGATGGTCTGGAAACACCATATATTTT
CDR3aa: CASSQDGQGWSGNTIYF

len: 12
v_gene: TRBV7-9
abundance: -
j_gene: TRBJ1-4
d_gene: -
CDR3nt: TGTGCCAGCAGCCCCCCTCTCGAAAAACTGTTTTTT
CDR3aa: CASSPPLEKLFF

len: 18
v_gene: TRBV14
abundance: many
j_gene: TRBJ2-7
d_gene: TRBD2
CDR3nt: TGTGCCAGCAGCCAAGAGAGCGGCTGGGGCGGGGGGACCTACGAGCAGTACTTC
CDR3aa: CASSQESGWGGGTYEQYF

len: 16
v_gene: TRBV18
abundance: -
j_gene: TRBJ1-5
d_gene: TRBD1
CDR3nt: TGTGCCAGCTCACCTAAGGACAGGGAAGGGCATCAGCCCCAGCATTTT
CDR3aa: CASSPKDREGHQPQHF

len: 13
v_gene: TRBV5-1
abundance: -
j_gene: TRBJ1-1
d_gene: -
CDR3nt: TGCGCCAGCACCCCAGGAGGAGAGACTGAAGCTTTCTTT
CDR3aa: CASTPGGETEAFF

len: 16
v_gene: TRBV10-2
abundance: few
j_gene: TRBJ1-5
d_gene: -
CDR3nt: TGCGCCAGCAGTGATAGCGGGCCGGGGGGCAATCAGCCCCAGCATTTT
CDR3aa: CASSDSGPGGNQPQHF

len: 14
v_gene: TRBV6-1
abundance: -
j_gene: TRBJ2-1
d_gene: -
CDR3nt: TGTGCCAGCAGTGAGACAGCTCCGTTCAATGAGCAGTTCTTC
CDR3aa: CASSETAPFNEQFF

len: 10
v_gene: TRBV30
abundance: -
j_gene: TRBJ1-2
d_gene: TRBD1
CDR3nt: TGTGCCCTATGGACAGGTCGTTACACCTTC
CDR3aa: CALWTGRYTF

len: 13
v_gene: TRBV30
abundance: -
j_gene: TRBJ1-5
d_gene: -
CDR3nt: TGTGCCTGGAGTGTACAGGGAGGGCAGCCCCAGCATTTT
CDR3aa: CAWSVQGGQPQHF

len: 13
v_gene: TRBV30
abundance: -
j_gene: TRBJ1-5
d_gene: -
CDR3nt: TGTGCCTGGAGTGTAGGAGGTATCGGTCCCCAGCATTTT
CDR3aa: CAWSVGGIGPQHF

len: 14
v_gene: TRBV5-1
abundance: -
j_gene: TRBJ1-1
d_gene: -
CDR3nt: TGCGCCAGCAGCTTCTTGGGCGGGGACACTGAAGCTTTCTTT
CDR3aa: CASSFLGGDTEAFF

len: 14
v_gene: TRBV7-9
abundance: few
j_gene: TRBJ2-7
d_gene: TRBD2
CDR3nt: TGTGCCAGCAGCTACGGACTAGCGGGTAGAGGGCAGTACTTC
CDR3aa: CASSYGLAGRGQYF

len: 14
v_gene: TRBV18
abundance: -
j_gene: TRBJ1-4
d_gene: -
CDR3nt: TGTGCCAGCTCACCGAAGGCGGCTAATGAAAAACTGTTTTTT
CDR3aa: CASSPKAANEKLFF

len: 14
v_gene: TRBV25-1
abundance: -
j_gene: TRBJ1-1
d_gene: -
CDR3nt: TGTGCCAGCAGTGAACGGGGATTGAACACTGAAGCTTTCTTT
CDR3aa: CASSERGLNTEAFF

len: 13
v_gene: TRBV29-1
abundance: -
j_gene: TRBJ1-2
d_gene: TRBD1
CDR3nt: TGCAGCGTTGAATCGGGACAGGGATTTGGCTACACCTTC
CDR3aa: CSVESGQGFGYTF

len: 14
v_gene: TRBV15
abundance: -
j_gene: TRBJ1-2
d_gene: -
CDR3nt: TGTGCCACCAGCAGAGAGACCAGACTCTTTGGCTACACCTTC
CDR3aa: CATSRETRLFGYTF

len: 12
v_gene: TRBV29-1
abundance: -
j_gene: TRBJ1-4
d_gene: -
CDR3nt: TGCAGCGTTGTGGACTGGCGGGAAAAACTGTTTTTT
CDR3aa: CSVVDWREKLFF

len: 12
v_gene: TRBV7-9
abundance: -
j_gene: TRBJ1-1
d_gene: -
CDR3nt: TGTGCCAGCAGCTTAAGCGGCGGCCCGGCTTTCTTT
CDR3aa: CASSLSGGPAFF

len: 15
v_gene: TRBV5-5
abundance: -
j_gene: TRBJ1-6
d_gene: -
CDR3nt: TGTGCCAGCAGCTTGTTCGCAGGTGATAATTCACCCCTCCACTTT
CDR3aa: CASSLFAGDNSPLHF

len: 19
v_gene: TRBV5-1
abundance: -
j_gene: TRBJ2-7
d_gene: -
CDR3nt: TGCGCCAGCAGCTTAGCCCCGGTTCCGTACCCATCTAAATCCTACGAGCAGTACTTC
CDR3aa: CASSLAPVPYPSKSYEQYF

len: 14
v_gene: TRBV6-5
abundance: once
j_gene: TRBJ1-3
d_gene: -
CDR3nt: TGTGCCAGCAGGAGGCTGAGCTCTGGAAACACCATATATTTT
CDR3aa: CASRRLSSGNTIYF

len: 19
v_gene: TRBV19
abundance: -
j_gene: TRBJ2-4
d_gene: TRBD2
CDR3nt: TGTGCCAGTAGTGTCAGCGGGACTAGCGGGGGGCTAGCCAAAAACATTCAGTACTTC
CDR3aa: CASSVSGTSGGLAKNIQYF